This passage covers 18 T cell receptor beta chains from one sample sequenced in a study of early T cells in non-severe SARS-CoV-2 infection. MiXCR was run by TCRdb on the 5' RACE reads, yielding one entry per CDR3 protein. The sample lists 34,000 or so distinct CDR3 sequences, around 9% seen once, with about 12% in the top ten. Sequenced material: whole blood. Receptors originate from an adult who was a healthcare worker with PCR-confirmed SARS-CoV-2 infection or an uninfected control (not recorded which).

This clonotype was counted ten times or more. The CDR3 DNA sequence: TGTGCCAGCAGCCCCATGGGGGGCGCCTACAATGAGCAGTTCTTC. Residues: CASSPMGGAYNEQFF. This chain uses TRBV7-3 with TRBJ2-1; D may be TRBD1 or TRBD2 (6 bases each). The germline CDR1 and CDR2 sequences are SGHTA and FQGTGA. Trimming left V 5 bases short and J 2 bases short, with 13 bases between. There are 15 residues in the CDR3.

As to this clonotype: A read error is possible here, since a much larger clone lies one base away. The rearrangement uses TRBV6-2 or TRBV6-3 and TRBJ1-4; D gene ambiguous. Germline CDR1 is MNHEY and CDR2 is SVGEGT. CDR3 length equals 14 residues. The CDR3 loop reads CASSNGGSNEKLIF. CDR3 nucleotide sequence: TGTGCCAGCAGCAACGGCGGATCTAATGAAAAACTGATTTTT.

The gene calls are TRBV5-5 and TRBJ2-2; either TRBD1 or TRBD2 may fit D (6 bases each). The CDR3 is 16 residues long. With 3 bases removed from V and 1 base from J, the gap between germline ends came to 13 bases. The V gene's germline CDR1 is SGHKS and CDR2 YYEKEE (reference sequence). CDR3 in DNA: TGTGCCAGCAGCTGGGGGGCCCTTTGGAACACCGGGGAGCTGTTTTTT. The encoded protein is CASSWGALWNTGELFF.

Ten or more counts support this clonotype. The gene calls are TRBV27 and TRBJ1-6; 9 bases fit TRBD1. V shed 5 bases, J shed 6 bases, and the junction held 11 bases outside the gene matches. The germline V gene encodes CDR1 MNHEY and CDR2 SMNVEV (reference sequence). The CDR3 covers 17 residues. The CDR3 here is CASSTTSRTGANSPLHF. The CDR3 DNA sequence: TGTGCCAGCAGTACCACGTCCCGGACAGGGGCTAATTCACCCCTCCACTTT.

There are many counts of this clonotype. The V gene is TRBV12-5, the J gene TRBJ2-3, with unresolved D. Germline V gene data show CDR1 as LGHNT and CDR2 as FRNRAP. This CDR3 comprises 14 residues. Trimming took 5 bases from V and 0 from J, leaving 9 bases between them. CDR3 in DNA: TGTGCTAGTGGTCCCTTTTCTAGCACAGATACGCAGTATTTT. Translation: CASGPFSSTDTQYF.

The chain has TRBV29-1 and TRBJ2-3; TRBD1 might be the D (6 bases). V shed 7 bases and J shed 2 bases, with 16 bases lying between them. This CDR3 is 14 amino acids long. Germline values: CDR1 SQVTM, CDR2 ANQGSEA. The CDR3 reads CSGTTGRTTDTQYF. CDR3 bases: TGCAGCGGCACCACAGGGAGAACCACAGATACGCAGTATTTT.

This clonotype was recorded many times. The V gene is TRBV6-5, the J gene TRBJ2-1; 12 bases are shared with TRBD1. Germline V lookup: CDR1 MNHEY, CDR2 SVGAGI. Losses at the gene ends were 9 bases for V and 4 bases for J; bases not matched to a gene: 4. This CDR3 spans 14 amino acids. The CDR3 is CASGGQGAYNEQFF. The DNA for the CDR3 is TGTGCCAGTGGGGGACAGGGGGCGTACAATGAGCAGTTCTTC.

This clonotype was seen more than once but under ten times. This chain links TRBV11-2 with TRBJ2-6; no definite D call. This CDR3 comprises 14 residues. The V end lost 2 bases, the J end lost 2 bases, and 4 bases lay between the germline ends. Germline values: CDR1 SGHAT, CDR2 FQNNGV. CDR3 region: CASSLRAGANVLTF. In DNA, the CDR3 is TGTGCCAGCAGCTTAAGGGCTGGGGCCAACGTCCTGACTTTC.

This clonotype was seen ten or more times. The chain is built from TRBV19 and TRBJ2-2; a possible D gene is TRBD1 (6 bases). V was trimmed by 7 bases and J by 2 bases, leaving 14 bases between them. CDR1 is LNHDA, CDR2 SQIVND, per germline (reference sequence). The CDR3 length is 15 residues. CDR3 amino acids: CASTPTGPNTGELFF. In DNA form, the CDR3 reads TGTGCCAGTACCCCAACAGGGCCAAACACCGGGGAGCTGTTTTTT. Full variable domain (remainder filled in from reference TRBV19 and TRBJ2-2): DGGITQSPKYLFRKEGQNVTLSCEQNLNHDAMYWYRQDPGQGLRLIYYSQIVNDFQKGDIAEGYSVSREKKESFPLTVTSAQKNPTAFYLCASTPTGPNTGELFFGEGSRLTVL.

The chain joins TRBV11-2 to TRBJ2-7, with a tentative D call TRBD1 (6 bases). V lost 7 bases to trimming and J lost 0 bases, with 13 bases between them. CDR1 is SGHAT, CDR2 FQNNGV, per germline. The CDR3 runs 14 residues. The CDR3 here is CASKPYRDSYEQYF. In nucleotides, the CDR3 is TGTGCCAGCAAACCTTACAGGGACTCCTACGAGCAGTACTTC.

This clonotype came up many times. This rearrangement joins TRBV7-6 to TRBJ1-3; D unclear. CDR3 length: 15 residues. Germline CDR1 SGHVS, CDR2 FNYEAQ. V was pared by 1 base and J by 4 bases, with 11 bases between. The CDR3 protein is CASSLEGFGGNTIYF. For the CDR3, the DNA is TGTGCCAGCAGCTTAGAAGGGTTTGGCGGAAACACCATATATTTT. The full variable domain, its missing parts supplied by reference TRBV7-6 and TRBJ1-3, is GAGVSQSPRYKVTKRGQDVALRCDPISGHVSLYWYRQALGQGPEFLTYFNYEAQQDKSGLPNDRFSAERPEGSISTLTIQRTEQRDSAMYRCASSLEGFGGNTIYFGEGSWLTVV.

The chain joins TRBV3-1 to TRBJ1-2; 11 positions match TRBD1. V shed 6 bases and J 8 bases; nucleotides not matched to a gene: 14. This CDR3 comprises 16 residues. Looked up from germline, CDR1 is LGHDT and CDR2 is YNNKEL (reference sequence). CDR3 residues: CASSPVGTGGGRGYTF. CDR3 bases: TGTGCCAGCAGTCCGGTAGGGACAGGGGGAGGAAGAGGCTACACCTTC. Full variable domain (rest looked up from reference TRBV3-1 and TRBJ1-2): DTAVSQTPKYLVTQMGNDKSIKCEQNLGHDTMYWYKQDSKKFLKIMFSYNNKELIINETVPNRFSPKSPDKAHLNLHINSLELGDSAVYFCASSPVGTGGGRGYTFGSGTRLTVV.

The table lists this clonotype with many counts. This chain links TRBV4-3 with TRBJ2-7, with D possibly TRBD1 on 6 matching bases. V lost 5 bases and J 3 bases, leaving 14 bases between the germline ends. The CDR3 extends over 14 amino acids. The germline V gene has CDR1 LGHNA and CDR2 YSLEER. CDR3 coding DNA: TGCGCCAGCAGCTGGGGACAAGGCGACTACGAGCAGTACTTC. Its translation: CASSWGQGDYEQYF.

The rearrangement uses TRBV6-2 or TRBV6-3 and TRBJ2-5; 10 positions agree with TRBD2. CDR3 size: 15 residues. Trimming cost V 7 bases and J 5 bases; bases outside gene matches: 10. Per the germline V gene, CDR1 is MNHEY and CDR2 is SVGEGT. CDR3 loop: CASTNSGGLWETQYF. The CDR3 nucleotides are TGTGCCAGCACGAATAGCGGGGGGCTCTGGGAGACCCAGTACTTC.

Many counts were recorded for this clonotype. This chain links TRBV7-2 with TRBJ1-6, with D hard to call. CDR3 length: 12 residues. Germline V gene data show CDR1 as SGHTA and CDR2 as FQGNSA. V was trimmed by 6 bases and J by 9 bases, leaving 9 bases between them. CDR3 in amino acids: CASSLNGSPLHF. In nucleotides, the CDR3 is TGTGCCAGCAGTCTTAACGGTTCACCCCTCCACTTT.

The rearrangement links TRBV11-2 to TRBJ1-1; D not resolved. V lost 2 bases and J lost 6, with 10 bases in between. The CDR3 is 13 residues long. Germline-derived CDR1 and CDR2 are SGHAT and FQNNGV. Here the CDR3 reads CASSLKGVAEAFF. For the CDR3, the DNA is TGTGCCAGCAGCTTAAAGGGTGTCGCTGAAGCTTTCTTT. Full variable domain (rest looked up from reference TRBV11-2 and TRBJ1-1): EAGVAQSPRYKIIEKRQSVAFWCNPISGHATLYWYQQILGQGPKLLIQFQNNGVVDDSQLPKDRFSAERLKGVDSTLKIQPAKLEDSAVYLCASSLKGVAEAFFGQGTRLTVV.

The V and J genes are TRBV7-9 and TRBJ2-5; maybe TRBD2 (5 bases). Deletions cut 3 bases from V and 5 bases from J, with 13 bases between. Germline values: CDR1 SEHNR, CDR2 FQNEAQ (reference sequence). The CDR3 contains 14 residues. CDR3 loop: CASSFDLAGETQYF. The CDR3 DNA is TGTGCCAGCAGCTTTGACCTAGCCGGGGAGACCCAGTACTTC.

By share, this clonotype ranks as medium-sized. This rearrangement joins TRBV7-3 to TRBJ2-3; 8 bases align to TRBD1. Germline V CDR1 and CDR2: SGHTA, FQGTGA. V lost 4 bases to trimming and J lost 4 bases; unmatched junction nucleotides: 1. The CDR3 runs 13 residues. Here the CDR3 DNA reads TGTGCCAGCAGCTCGGACAGGGCAGATACGCAGTATTTT. The encoded protein is CASSSDRADTQYF.